Below, 9 T cell receptor beta chains from the same sample are listed, as sequenced in a study of CD8 T cells in ankylosing spondylitis. Notes on the study in general: Eight highly homologous variants made up a TCR beta motif, and this motif appeared characteristic of ankylosing spondylitis blood.

Using its own MiXCR run on the 5' RACE reads, TCRdb lists one record per CDR3 protein. The sample holds about 510,000 distinct CDR3 sequences; about 5.4% are singletons and the top ten take under 4.5%. The antigens of these receptors remain unknown. The material sequenced was blood, either unsorted or a sorted T cell fraction (not recorded which). All receptors come from a male donor with ankylosing spondylitis.

This clonotype was observed many times. The V call is TRBV7-9, the J call TRBJ1-4; D is unclear. The V gene lost 1 base and the J gene lost 8 bases, with 8 bases spanning the gap. Germline CDR1 SEHNR, CDR2 FQNEAQ (reference sequence). The CDR3 consists of 13 residues. CDR3 sequence reads: CASSLGQLEKLFF. The CDR3 DNA follows: TGTGCCAGCAGCTTAGGGCAGCTAGAAAAACTGTTTTTT.

In this sample, this clonotype turned up a few times. The chain recombines TRBV2 with TRBJ2-5, with a possible D match to TRBD2 (5 bases). CDR1 is SNHLY and CDR2 is FYNNEI in the germline V gene. The CDR3 loop spans 13 amino acids. The germline V and J ends were trimmed by 6 bases and 5 bases, with 13 bases remaining between them. This chain's CDR3 is CASSKRGGETQYF. In DNA form, the CDR3 reads TGTGCCAGCAGCAAACGCGGCGGGGAGACCCAGTACTTC.

This clonotype came up many times. V gene TRBV12-3 or TRBV12-4 combines with J gene TRBJ2-1, with 9 bases matching TRBD1. CDR3 size: 13 residues. The V and J ends lost 6 bases and 8 bases, in that order; junction bases with no gene match: 5. For the CDR3, the DNA is TGTGCCAGCAGACAGGGGGCGGCGCATGAGCAGTTCTTC. It codes for CASRQGAAHEQFF.

At least ten counts were recorded for this clonotype. This sequence joins TRBV28 and TRBJ2-1, with D maybe TRBD2 (5 bases). Per the germline V gene, CDR1 is MDHEN and CDR2 is SYDVKM. Trimming removed 4 bases from V and 0 bases from J, with 19 bases in between. The CDR3 loop spans 18 amino acids. The CDR3 nucleotides read TGTGCCAGCAGTTCTCATGTCGCGGGCCTGAGCTCCTACAATGAGCAGTTCTTC. Its translation: CASSSHVAGLSSYNEQFF.

This clonotype was found many times. This rearrangement joins TRBV2 to TRBJ2-7; 7 bases are a match to TRBD1. Unmatched junction bases numbered 4, after V lost 0 bases and J lost 2 bases. Germline assignment: CDR1 SNHLY and CDR2 FYNNEI. CDR3 size: 15 residues. CDR3 sequence reads: CASSEAGDRAYEQYF. The CDR3 region has the DNA TGTGCCAGCAGTGAAGCGGGGGACAGAGCCTACGAGCAGTACTTC.

Ten or more counts support this clonotype. The genes are TRBV4-2 and TRBJ1-5; D remains ambiguous. Germline lookup yields CDR1 LGHNA and CDR2 YNFKEQ. The CDR3 is 16 amino acids. The V and J ends lost 2 bases and 7 bases respectively, with 18 bases between them. CDR3 DNA: TGTGCCAGCAGCCAATTGGGCCTCGGAGGTGTGCAGCCCCAGCATTTT. Translating gives CASSQLGLGGVQPQHF.

This clonotype has at least ten counts. This chain joins TRBV10-3 and TRBJ1-5; 7 bases match TRBD1. J gave up 1 base and V 5 bases, and 2 bases lay outside the gene matches. Germline CDR1 is ENHRY and CDR2 is SYGVKD. The CDR3 has 14 residues. The DNA of the CDR3 is TGTGCCATCAGTTCAGGGGGGAGCAATCAGCCCCAGCATTTT. The encoded protein is CAISSGGSNQPQHF.

In this sample, this clonotype turned up many times. This sequence joins TRBV4-3 and TRBJ2-2; D may be TRBD1 (6 bases). Germline lookup yields CDR1 LGHNA and CDR2 YSLEER. The V end lost 0 bases, the J end lost 3 bases, and 11 bases lay between the germline ends. The CDR3 totals 16 residues. The CDR3 loop is CASSQDPAGDTGELFF. The CDR3 nucleotides read TGCGCCAGCAGCCAAGATCCGGCAGGGGACACCGGGGAGCTGTTTTTT.

This clonotype was found a few times. This sequence joins TRBV18 and TRBJ2-1; D unresolved. Trimming stripped 3 bases from V and 5 bases from J, with 11 bases between. The CDR3 has 14 amino acids. CDR1 is KGHSH, CDR2 LQKENI, per germline. The CDR3 nucleotides are TGTGCCAGCTCACCGGACCCCTTAAACAATGAGCAGTTCTTC. Translated: CASSPDPLNNEQFF.